The 8 T cell receptor beta chains below all came from one sample that was sequenced in a study of blood T cells in healthy people across ages. Primed by a sample-barcoded 5' primer and a J-beta primer mix, a second PCR proceeded for about 7 to 11 cycles. Using its own MiXCR run on the 5' RACE reads, TCRdb lists one record per CDR3 protein. Among some 890,000 distinct CDR3 sequences listed, about 27% were seen once. The same sample was also studied in work on T cells of mothers and their children.

The specimen sequenced was blood. Every receptor here comes from a woman aged 40 to 49 in good health.

This clonotype has a handful of counts. The chain combines TRBV28 with TRBJ1-1; no firm D call. This CDR3 is built from 14 residues. Per the germline V gene, CDR1 is MDHEN and CDR2 is SYDVKM. V was shortened by 2 bases and J by 0 bases, with 7 bases between the two germline ends. The DNA of the CDR3 is TGTGCCAGCAGTTTAAGGAACGTGAACACTGAAGCTTTCTTT. Translating it yields CASSLRNVNTEAFF.

This clonotype appeared many times. The chain links TRBV7-3 to TRBJ2-3; D is unclear. Deletions cut 5 bases from V and 4 bases from J, with 16 bases between. The CDR3 length is 15 residues. CDR1 is SGHTA and CDR2 is FQGTGA in the germline V gene. This CDR3 is CASSQNGQSADTQYF. The CDR3 nucleotides read TGTGCCAGCAGCCAAAACGGCCAGTCCGCAGATACGCAGTATTTT.

The V and J genes are TRBV28 and TRBJ2-1, with D hard to call. The CDR3 has 15 residues. Germline CDR1 MDHEN, CDR2 SYDVKM. V dropped 4 bases and J dropped 12 bases, with 22 bases sitting between them. The CDR3 is CASSSPLSLCMWQFF. CDR3 sequence (DNA): TGTGCCAGCAGTTCCCCCCTCAGCCTGTGCATGTGGCAGTTCTTC.

This clonotype was seen a handful of times. This chain uses TRBV29-1 with TRBJ2-3; D is unclear. There are 15 residues in the CDR3. The germline V gene encodes CDR1 SQVTM and CDR2 ANQGSEA. Trimming removed 0 bases from V and 0 bases from J, with 10 bases in between. CDR3 residues: CSVEDRKRSTDTQYF. CDR3 sequence (DNA): TGCAGCGTTGAAGACAGAAAACGGAGCACAGATACGCAGTATTTT.

This rearrangement joins TRBV12-3 or TRBV12-4 to TRBJ2-5, with unresolved D. V shed 8 bases and J shed 5 bases, with 9 bases lying between them. This CDR3 is 11 amino acids long. This CDR3 is CASSNRETQYF. CDR3 DNA: TGTGCCAGCTCGAATAGGGAGACCCAGTACTTC.

As for this clonotype: A much larger clone differs by one base, so this may be a read error. The chain couples TRBV27 to TRBJ2-7; 7 bases align to TRBD1. Looked up from germline, CDR1 is MNHEY and CDR2 is SMNVEV (reference sequence). The junction had 10 bases not matched to a gene; V was cut back by 5 bases and J by 3 bases. This CDR3 spans 15 amino acids. The CDR3 is CASSLRQGPHYEQYF. The DNA of the CDR3 is TGTGCCAGCAGTCTCAGACAGGGACCACACTACGAGCAGTACTTC.

The gene calls are TRBV7-2 and TRBJ2-1; 7 bases are a match to TRBD2. Germline CDR1 reads SGHTA; CDR2 reads FQGNSA. This CDR3 contains 16 residues. The V segment lost 3 bases and the J segment 1 base; nucleotides outside the gene matches: 6. The CDR3 protein is CASSFGGRRSYNEQFF. CDR3 sequence (DNA): TGTGCCAGCAGCTTTGGCGGGAGAAGGTCCTACAATGAGCAGTTCTTC.

Details on this clonotype: This clone may be a read error of a much larger clone one base away. CDR3: CSARLSGADTQYF. The CDR3 region has the DNA TGCAGTGCTAGGCTTAGCGGGGCAGATACGCAGTATTTT. The V call is TRBV20-1, the J call TRBJ2-3, with 8 nucleotides matching TRBD2. Per germline, CDR1 DFQATT and CDR2 SNEGSKA (reference sequence). The CDR3 is 13 residues long. The V and J ends lost 3 bases and 4 bases, in that order; junction bases with no gene match: 3.